The sequence of this T cell receptor (beta chain) was determined in a study of blood T cell repertoires in COVID-19 (dated by TCRdb to the early 2020s). For the study in its entirety: Collaborator samples came from the United States, Italy and Spain and covered acute and convalescent phases of COVID-19. The material from the prospective study consisted of cDNA or gDNA derived from T cells, B-cell-depleted T cells, or PBMCs. Subjects who had been exposed to COVID-19, were actively infected with it, or had recovered from it provided the deeply sampled blood TCRbeta repertoires that made up the dataset. The repertoires were released in a freely available public database intended as a resource for research on the immune response to SARS-CoV-2. The samples were drawn from the first 160 participants of the ongoing ImmuneRACE study and from 1,254 subjects provided by 6 global collaborators. The sample metadata nearly always contained a de-identified subject ID, COVID-19 status, age in years and sex. Where available, HLA class I and class II types were obtained from metadata supplied by the sample provider rather than from assay-based typing. Broader findings and caveats from the paper: The amount of clinical and demographic metadata varied by source and participant and was provided uncurated.

TCRbeta CDR3 regions were amplified from genomic DNA by means of the immunoSEQ Assay, a bias-controlled multiplex PCR. The source study handled its data this way. The number of nucleated cells in each sample was estimated from the amplification of reference gene primers within the assay. To quantify the absolute abundance of each unique TCRbeta CDR3 rearrangement, sequence reads were collapsed and filtered. For each sample, productive Simpson clonality was calculated as the square root of Simpson's diversity index over productive rearrangements. In TCRdb, the immuneACCESS table is reduced to in-frame sequences with V and J assigned. These tables do not hold every clone; where another copy was compared, an unresolved V gene accounts for under half, and the others remain unexplained. That table is the source of V, J and clone size, and D and trimming were worked out from the DNA. The sample includes some 350,000 clones, with roughly 84% observed a single time. The ten largest clones capture 2.5% to 3% of the sample.

Participants in the prospective study were aged about 18 to 95 years, lived in 20 to 25 United States geographic areas, and enrolled through a virtual design. In the prospective study, participants were assigned to cohorts based on the clinical history participants reported in a screening survey and a study questionnaire. For ImmuneRACE Cohort 3, a participant was defined as recovered based on two consecutive negative NP/OP PCR tests, clearance by a healthcare professional, or resolution of symptoms. In the prospective study, mobile phlebotomists collected whole blood, serum and a nasopharyngeal or oropharyngeal swab from each participant. Additional blood draws and questionnaires over a 2-month period could optionally be provided by prospective study participants. Before DNA extraction, blood samples from the prospective study were shipped at room temperature or frozen. As to this clone: Its antigen remains unidentified. The input lacks base qualities; no much larger clone sits a single base away.

The germline V gene encodes CDR1 WNHNN and CDR2 SYGVQD (reference sequence). V is cut back by 6 bases and J by 0 bases, with 12 bases in the junction unmatched. Inclusive of the bounding cysteine and phenylalanine, the CDR3 is 19 residues long. CDR3 DNA only is kept here, 57 bases in frame from base 1. The chain uses TRBV10-1 and TRBJ1-5, and 12 bases in between align with TRBD1. The sequence came from a woman aged 25 to 39 who had recovered from COVID-19. The sample consisted of PBMCs or T cells enriched from blood (not recorded which). The DNA is as follows: TGCGCCAGCAGCGGAGCGGGACAGGGGGCCGTAGGTAGCAATCAGCCCCAGCATTTT. Its protein reads: CASSGAGQGAVGSNQPQHF.